Below are 30 T cell receptor beta chains sequenced from a single sample in a study of cytomegalovirus exposure and HLA in healthy donors. The PCR had 60 Vbeta and 13 Jbeta primers. Sequencing used immunoSEQ multiplex PCR; TCRdb keeps in-frame clones, though not all of them. The sample has some 91,000 clones, roughly two thirds seen once. Specimen: PBMCs. The receptors derive from a human donor in good health.

The chain links TRBV2 to TRBJ2-3, with D possibly matching TRBD1 (6 bases). This CDR3 comprises 14 residues. The germline gives CDR1 SNHLY, CDR2 FYNNEI. V gave up 7 bases and J gave up 4 bases, with 15 bases separating them. As DNA, the CDR3 is TGTGCCAGCAATAGGCAGGGGCGAGCAGATACGCAGTATTTT. Protein product: CASNRQGRADTQYF.

This clone was picked up a small number of times. V is TRBV27 and J is TRBJ2-7; 9 positions agree with TRBD1. After removal of 0 bases from V and 2 bases from J, the junction contained 5 bases not matched to a gene. Germline V CDR1 and CDR2: MNHEY, SMNVEV (reference sequence). The CDR3 is made up of 16 amino acids. CDR3 nucleotide sequence: TGTGCCAGCAGTTTATCTCACGGGACAGGGACCTACGAGCAGTACTTC. Translating gives CASSLSHGTGTYEQYF.

This clone was recorded once. This sequence joins TRBV5-6 and TRBJ2-7; 7 nucleotides agree with TRBD1. The CDR3 spans 14 residues. J was trimmed by 3 bases and V by 7 bases; bases with no gene match: 10. Germline CDR1 and CDR2: SGHDT and YYEEEE. The CDR3 sequence: CASGFPGQNYEQYF. The CDR3 coding sequence is TGTGCCAGCGGATTTCCGGGACAGAACTACGAGCAGTACTTC.

This clone was counted a few times. The V and J genes are TRBV7-6 and TRBJ1-4; D is perhaps TRBD1 (6 bases). Trimming took 2 bases from V and 0 from J, leaving 13 bases between them. Germline V gives CDR1 SGHVS, CDR2 FNYEAQ. The CDR3 extends over 17 amino acids. CDR3: CASSLNWDKATNEKLFF. For the CDR3, the DNA is TGTGCCAGCAGCTTAAATTGGGACAAGGCAACTAATGAAAAACTGTTTTTT.

This rearrangement joins TRBV5-4 to TRBJ2-1, with D possibly matching TRBD2 (6 bases). The length of the CDR3 is 13 residues. V lost 5 bases to trimming and J lost 10 bases, with 16 bases between them. Germline V gene sequence: CDR1 SGHNT, CDR2 YYREEE (reference sequence). CDR3 amino acids: CASRYDREAEQFF. CDR3 DNA: TGTGCCAGCAGATACGATAGGGAGGCGGAGCAGTTCTTC.

The chain links TRBV7-2 to TRBJ2-2; a possible D gene is TRBD1 (5 bases). The CDR3 extends over 14 amino acids. V gave up 4 bases and J gave up 5 bases, with 11 bases separating them. Germline V gives CDR1 SGHTA, CDR2 FQGNSA. The CDR3 sequence: CASSYSQGTGELFF. Written as DNA, the CDR3 is TGTGCCAGCAGCTATTCGCAGGGAACCGGGGAGCTGTTTTTT.

This clone was found once. The J gene is TRBJ2-7, the V gene TRBV5-5, with 10 bases aligning to TRBD1. Trimming cost V 0 bases and J 3 bases; bases outside gene matches: 6. This CDR3 contains 16 residues. Germline CDR1 SGHKS, CDR2 YYEKEE (reference sequence). The CDR3 nucleotides read TGTGCCAGCAGCTTGGTGGGGGGACAGGGGCGCTACGAGCAGTACTTC. Its protein is CASSLVGGQGRYEQYF.

This clone occurred a few times. This rearrangement joins TRBV2 to TRBJ2-5, with TRBD1 identical over 9 bases. V lost 5 bases to trimming and J lost 5 bases; unmatched junction nucleotides: 9. The CDR3 contains 15 residues. CDR1 is SNHLY and CDR2 is FYNNEI in the germline V gene. The CDR3 region has the DNA TGTGCCAGCAGTTACCGGGACAGGGCAGGGGAGACCCAGTACTTC. Amino acids: CASSYRDRAGETQYF.

V gene TRBV7-9 combines with J gene TRBJ2-6; 8 bases agree with TRBD2. With 6 bases clipped from V and 4 bases from J, the junction kept 5 bases outside the gene matches. CDR1 is SEHNR and CDR2 is FQNEAQ in the germline V gene (reference sequence). CDR3 length: 15 residues. CDR3 in amino acids: CASSQRGSGANVLTF. The DNA for the CDR3 is TGTGCCAGCAGTCAGCGGGGGTCGGGGGCCAACGTCCTGACTTTC.

The chain carries TRBV29-1 and TRBJ1-6; TRBD1 agrees at 7 bases. The CDR3 spans 14 residues. J was trimmed by 6 bases and V by 7 bases; bases with no gene match: 9. The germline V gene encodes CDR1 SQVTM and CDR2 ANQGSEA. The CDR3 here is CSGKQGSRNSPLHF. The CDR3, as DNA: TGCAGCGGTAAACAGGGGAGTCGTAATTCACCCCTCCACTTT.

This chain joins TRBV4-3 and TRBJ2-3; maybe TRBD1 (5 bases). CDR3 length: 17 amino acids. Trimming removed 0 bases from V and 2 bases from J, with 15 bases in between. Looked up from germline, CDR1 is LGHNA and CDR2 is YSLEER. The DNA of the CDR3 is TGCGCCAGCAGCCAAGATCGACAGAACCACTACACAGATACGCAGTATTTT. Its protein product is CASSQDRQNHYTDTQYF.

The J gene is TRBJ2-1, the V gene TRBV2, with D perhaps TRBD2 (5 bases). Germline CDR1 is SNHLY and CDR2 is FYNNEI. V gave up 7 bases and J gave up 0 bases, with 13 bases separating them. This CDR3 contains 15 residues. The CDR3 nucleotides read TGTGCCAGCAATCCCCCCGGGAACTCCTACAATGAGCAGTTCTTC. Residues: CASNPPGNSYNEQFF. The full variable domain, in which reference TRBV2 and TRBJ2-1 provide the parts outside the CDR3, is EPEVTQTPSHQVTQMGQEVILRCVPISNHLYFYWYRQILGQKVEFLVSFYNNEISEKSEIFDDQFSVERPDGSNFTLKIRSTKLEDSAMYFCASNPPGNSYNEQFFGPGTRLTVL.

This chain joins TRBV5-1 and TRBJ2-1, with TRBD2 identical over 8 bases. V dropped 0 bases and J dropped 4; count of bases not matched to a gene: 3. The CDR3 extends over 15 amino acids. The V gene's germline CDR1 is SGHRS and CDR2 YFSETQ. CDR3 sequence: CASSLGGGNYNEQFF. CDR3 DNA sequence: TGCGCCAGCAGCTTGGGCGGGGGGAATTACAATGAGCAGTTCTTC. Full variable domain (missing parts from reference TRBV5-1 and TRBJ2-1): KAGVTQTPRYLIKTRGQQVTLSCSPISGHRSVSWYQQTPGQGLQFLFEYFSETQRNKGNFPGRFSGRQFSNSRSEMNVSTLELGDSALYLCASSLGGGNYNEQFFGPGTRLTVL.

The J gene is TRBJ2-1, the V gene TRBV6-1, with D maybe TRBD2 (6 bases). CDR1 MNHNS and CDR2 SASEGT come from the germline V gene. V lost 7 bases and J lost 6, with 16 bases in between. The CDR3 sequence is 14 residues long. The CDR3 here is CASTYGGSRNEQFF. In DNA, the CDR3 is TGTGCCAGCACCTACGGAGGGTCCCGCAATGAGCAGTTCTTC.

This rearrangement joins TRBV28 to TRBJ2-7; a possible D gene is TRBD2 (6 bases). Trimming removed 2 bases at V and 2 bases at J, with 13 bases between. Germline-derived CDR1 and CDR2 are MDHEN and SYDVKM. The CDR3 has 15 amino acids. The CDR3 nucleotides are TGTGCCAGCAGTTTAGGGGTCGGGGGAACCTACGAGCAGTACTTC. It codes for CASSLGVGGTYEQYF.

CDR3 residues: CAISVGRDQPQHF. CDR3 coding DNA: TGTGCCATCAGTGTCGGGAGGGATCAGCCCCAGCATTTT. V is TRBV10-3 and J is TRBJ1-5; D is ambiguous. In germline, CDR1 is ENHRY, CDR2 SYGVKD. The CDR3 runs to 13 residues. The ends were cut back, 4 bases at V and 5 bases at J, with 9 bases in the middle.

The chain joins TRBV18 to TRBJ1-2, with D perhaps TRBD1 (5 bases). Germline V lookup: CDR1 KGHSH, CDR2 LQKENI. The CDR3 has 14 amino acids. V lost 2 bases and J lost 8, with 15 bases in between. The CDR3 protein is CASSPGAGRLGYTF. In nucleotides, the CDR3 is TGTGCCAGCTCACCAGGGGCAGGGAGGCTCGGCTACACCTTC. Variable domain in full (rest from reference TRBV18 and TRBJ1-2): NAGVMQNPRHLVRRRGQEARLRCSPMKGHSHVYWYRQLPEEGLKFMVYLQKENIIDESGMPKERFSAEFPKEGPSILRIQQVVRGDSAAYFCASSPGAGRLGYTFGSGTRLTVV.

The rearrangement links TRBV30 to TRBJ1-2; perhaps TRBD1 as D (6 bases). Between the trimmed V and J ends, which lost 0 bases and 1 base, there was a span of 15 bases. Germline CDR1 reads GTSNPN; CDR2 reads SVGIG (reference sequence). The length of the CDR3 is 16 residues. CDR3 protein: CAWSVLSQGFNYGYTF. The CDR3 DNA is TGTGCCTGGAGTGTACTGAGTCAGGGGTTTAACTATGGCTACACCTTC.

V is TRBV5-5 and J is TRBJ2-7, with D possibly matching TRBD2 (5 bases). V lost 0 bases and J lost 3, with 10 bases in between. Germline-derived CDR1 and CDR2 are SGHKS and YYEKEE (reference sequence). The CDR3 covers 14 residues. The CDR3 reads CASSLVAGGYEQYF. In nucleotides, the CDR3 is TGTGCCAGCAGCTTGGTTGCGGGCGGCTACGAGCAGTACTTC.

This clone was seen a single time. The V gene is TRBV4-3, the J gene TRBJ2-1; a weak D match, TRBD2 (7 bases). CDR3 size: 15 residues. Germline V gives CDR1 LGHNA, CDR2 YSLEER. V gave up 1 base and J gave up 7 bases, with 14 bases separating them. The CDR3 reads CASSQGAGAWNEQFF. CDR3 nucleotide sequence: TGCGCCAGCAGCCAAGGCGCGGGGGCTTGGAATGAGCAGTTCTTC.

This clone was counted between two and nine times. The CDR3 sequence: CATSKEGLGNQPQHF. The CDR3 DNA reads TGTGCCACCAGCAAGGAGGGCTTGGGCAATCAGCCCCAGCATTTT. The rearrangement uses TRBV15 and TRBJ1-5; D gene uncertain. The V gene lost 4 bases and the J gene lost 2 bases, with 12 bases spanning the gap. Germline CDR1 reads LNHNV; CDR2 reads YYDKDF (reference sequence). The CDR3 is 15 amino acids.

The chain joins TRBV7-3 to TRBJ2-3; 10 bases agree with TRBD2. The CDR3 is 18 residues long. Germline CDR1 SGHTA, CDR2 FQGTGA. J was trimmed by 3 bases and V by 5 bases; bases with no gene match: 14. The CDR3 protein is CASSAPISGGRSTDTQYF. DNA for the CDR3: TGTGCCAGCAGCGCTCCGATTAGCGGGGGGCGTAGTACAGATACGCAGTATTTT.

For this clone: At one boundary the junction diverges from the germline segment, which might be a read error. The chain couples TRBV5-1 to TRBJ1-4; D may be TRBD1 (5 bases). Germline V CDR1 and CDR2: SGHRS, YFSETQ. The CDR3 runs 15 residues. This CDR3 is CASRLGGAYNEKLFF. The DNA for the CDR3 is TGCGCCAGCAGGTTGGGTGGGGCCTATAATGAAAAACTGTTTTTT. Complete variable domain (other parts from reference TRBV5-1 and TRBJ1-4): KAGVTQTPRYLIKTRGQQVTLSCSPISGHRSVSWYQQTPGQGLQFLFEYFSETQRNKGNFPGRFSGRQFSNSRSEMNVSTLELGDSALYLCASRLGGAYNEKLFFGSGTQLSVL.

The rearrangement uses TRBV10-1 and TRBJ1-5, with 10 bases fitting TRBD1. V lost 8 bases and J lost 5; bases outside the gene matches: 12. The CDR3 is 16 amino acids. Germline assignment: CDR1 WNHNN and CDR2 SYGVQD (reference sequence). The CDR3 DNA reads TGCGCCAGCCCCCTCACTAGACAGGGGGCAGATCAGCCCCAGCATTTT. Translation gives CASPLTRQGADQPQHF.

The chain carries TRBV6-5 and TRBJ1-2; 9 bases are a match to TRBD1. Trimming at V came to 6 bases and at J to 3 bases, leaving 8 bases not matched to a gene. This CDR3 region has 15 residues. The germline V gene encodes CDR1 MNHEY and CDR2 SVGAGI. CDR3 loop: CASSLQGARDYGYTF. CDR3 bases: TGTGCCAGCAGCCTACAGGGGGCAAGGGACTATGGCTACACCTTC.

The chain employs TRBV19 and TRBJ2-3; 7 bases agree with TRBD2. CDR1 LNHDA and CDR2 SQIVND come from the germline V gene (reference sequence). This CDR3 is built from 14 residues. The V gene end was trimmed by 6 bases and the J gene end by 0 bases; junction bases not matched to a gene: 3. For the CDR3, the DNA is TGTGCCAGTAGCAGAGCGGGAAGCACAGATACGCAGTATTTT. Translation gives CASSRAGSTDTQYF.

This rearrangement joins TRBV9 to TRBJ2-7; 9 bases are shared with TRBD1. V shed 4 bases and J 3 bases; nucleotides not matched to a gene: 5. Per the germline V gene, CDR1 is SGDLS and CDR2 is YYNGEE. The CDR3 contains 14 residues. The CDR3 nucleotides read TGTGCCAGCAGCAAGGGACAGGGCAGCTACGAGCAGTACTTC. It specifies CASSKGQGSYEQYF.

The V gene is TRBV5-4, the J gene TRBJ2-7, with D tentatively TRBD1 (6 bases). V lost 2 bases, J lost 0 bases, and 15 bases lay in between. The CDR3 is made up of 16 amino acids. CDR1 and CDR2 (germline): SGHNT, YYREEE (reference sequence). The CDR3 nucleotides read TGTGCCAGCAGCTTCCGTCTGGGGGCTAGCTCCTACGAGCAGTACTTC. This sequence encodes CASSFRLGASSYEQYF.

In its sample, this clone was seen once. The V and J genes are TRBV30 and TRBJ1-2; no definite D call. The germline V and J ends were trimmed by 5 bases and 0 bases, with 16 bases remaining between them. CDR3 length: 15 amino acids. CDR1 is GTSNPN and CDR2 is SVGIG in the germline V gene (reference sequence). For the CDR3, the DNA is TGTGCCTGGGTGGGAGGGAGAGAATCTAACTATGGCTACACCTTC. Translating gives CAWVGGRESNYGYTF.

The J gene is TRBJ2-6, the V gene TRBV4-3, with a weak D call TRBD2 (7 bases). The V end was cut by 1 base, the J end by 0 bases, with 10 bases between. The CDR3 contains 17 residues. In germline, CDR1 is LGHNA, CDR2 YSLEER. The CDR3 DNA reads TGCGCCAGCAGCCAAGTCGGGGGGCCCTCTGGGGCCAACGTCCTGACTTTC. Its protein is CASSQVGGPSGANVLTF.